This TCR beta chain was obtained from a study of cytomegalovirus exposure and HLA in healthy donors. Whole-study findings and limits: In vitro testing confirmed a few CMV-associated chains as specific for CMV antigens. Productive rates of about 87% or about 30% were seen for most TCR beta V segments in an earlier analysis. Later on, an analysis tied over 15,000 TCR beta sequences to HLA alleles at 0.05 false discovery rate.

Note on this clone: Its antigen remains unknown.

13 Jbeta primers and 60 Vbeta primers were used for the PCR. The data were produced by immunoSEQ multiplex PCR, yet TCRdb's version contains in-frame clones alone and is incomplete. The repertoire includes about 150,000 clones, 70% of them detected once, and roughly 2% sits in the top ten. After removal of 11 bases from V and 10 bases from J, the junction contained 7 bases not matched to a gene. Germline V gene lookup returns CDR1 SNHLY and CDR2 FYNNEI. This CDR3 has 11 residues. The sample comprised PBMCs. The genes are TRBV2 and TRBJ2-1; 8 positions match TRBD1. This TCR came from a woman aged 55-70 years in good health and CMV-seropositive. Written as DNA, the CDR3 is TGTGCCTCTCAAGGACAGGGCGAGCAGTTCTTC. Protein sequence: CASQGQGEQFF.